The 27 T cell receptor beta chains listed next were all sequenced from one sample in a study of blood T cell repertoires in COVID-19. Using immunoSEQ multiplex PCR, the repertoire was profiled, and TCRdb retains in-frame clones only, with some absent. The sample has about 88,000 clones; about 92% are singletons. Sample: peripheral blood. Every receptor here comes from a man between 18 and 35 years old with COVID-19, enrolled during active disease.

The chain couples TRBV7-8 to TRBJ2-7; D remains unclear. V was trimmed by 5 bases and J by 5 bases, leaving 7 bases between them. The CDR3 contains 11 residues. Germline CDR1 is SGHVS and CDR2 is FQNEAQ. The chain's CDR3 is CASSHSHEQYF. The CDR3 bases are TGTGCCAGCAGCCATAGTCACGAGCAGTACTTC.

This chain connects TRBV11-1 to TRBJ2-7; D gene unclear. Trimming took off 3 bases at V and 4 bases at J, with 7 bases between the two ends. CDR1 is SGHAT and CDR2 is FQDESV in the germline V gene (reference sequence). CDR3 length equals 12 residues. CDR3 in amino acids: CASSLVLYEQYF. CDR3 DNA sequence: TGTGCCAGCAGCTTGGTACTATACGAGCAGTACTTC.

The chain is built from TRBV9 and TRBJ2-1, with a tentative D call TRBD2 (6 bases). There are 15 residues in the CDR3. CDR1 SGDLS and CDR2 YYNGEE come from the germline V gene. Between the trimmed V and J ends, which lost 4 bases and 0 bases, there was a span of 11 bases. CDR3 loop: CASSPRDSSYNEQFF. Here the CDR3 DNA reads TGTGCCAGCAGCCCCCGGGACTCCTCCTACAATGAGCAGTTCTTC.

This CDR3 reads CASSGLAGNTIYF. CDR3 sequence (DNA): TGTGCCAGCAGCGGACTGGCAGGAAACACCATATATTTT. V gene TRBV14 combines with J gene TRBJ1-3; no definite D call. This CDR3 spans 13 amino acids. The V end was cut by 5 bases, the J end by 4 bases, with 9 bases between. Looked up from germline, CDR1 is SGHDN and CDR2 is FVKESK. Using reference TRBV14 and TRBJ1-3 for the parts outside the CDR3, the full variable domain is EAGVTQFPSHSVIEKGQTVTLRCDPISGHDNLYWYRRVMGKEIKFLLHFVKESKQDESGMPNNRFLAERTGGTYSTLKVQPAELEDSGVYFCASSGLAGNTIYFGEGSWLTVV.

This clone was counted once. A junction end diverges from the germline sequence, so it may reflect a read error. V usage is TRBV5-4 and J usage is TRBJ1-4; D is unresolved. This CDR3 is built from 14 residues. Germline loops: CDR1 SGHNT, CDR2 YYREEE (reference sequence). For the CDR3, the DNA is TGTGCCAGCAGCCGCTGGGGATCACGGGAAAAACTGCTTTTT. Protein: CASSRWGSREKLLF.

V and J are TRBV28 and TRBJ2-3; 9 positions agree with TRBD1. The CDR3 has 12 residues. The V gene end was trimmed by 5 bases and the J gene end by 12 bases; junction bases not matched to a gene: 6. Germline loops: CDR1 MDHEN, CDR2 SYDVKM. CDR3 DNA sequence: TGTGCCAGCAGTCCCGGGACAGGGTTCCAGTATTTT. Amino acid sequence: CASSPGTGFQYF.

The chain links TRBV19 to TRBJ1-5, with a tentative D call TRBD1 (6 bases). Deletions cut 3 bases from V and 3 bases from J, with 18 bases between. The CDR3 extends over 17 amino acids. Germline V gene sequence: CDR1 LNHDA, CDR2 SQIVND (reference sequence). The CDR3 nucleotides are TGTGCCAGTAGTATCAAAGGGGGATGGGGTAACAATCAGCCCCAGCATTTT. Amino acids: CASSIKGGWGNNQPQHF.

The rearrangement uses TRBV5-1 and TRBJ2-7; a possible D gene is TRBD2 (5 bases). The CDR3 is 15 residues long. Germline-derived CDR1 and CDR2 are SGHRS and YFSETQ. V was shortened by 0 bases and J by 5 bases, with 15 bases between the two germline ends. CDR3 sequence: CASSLAPRGSDEQYF. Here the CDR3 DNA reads TGCGCCAGCAGCTTGGCCCCCAGAGGTAGCGACGAGCAGTACTTC.

In nucleotides, the CDR3 is TGTGCCAGTAGTATAATGAATAGCGGGAGTTTTGACACCGGGGAGCTGTTTTTT. Residues: CASSIMNSGSFDTGELFF. This rearrangement joins TRBV19 to TRBJ2-2, with TRBD2 matching over 9 bases. CDR1 LNHDA and CDR2 SQIVND come from the germline V gene (reference sequence). Unmatched junction bases numbered 10, after V lost 2 bases and J lost 3 bases. The CDR3 covers 18 residues.

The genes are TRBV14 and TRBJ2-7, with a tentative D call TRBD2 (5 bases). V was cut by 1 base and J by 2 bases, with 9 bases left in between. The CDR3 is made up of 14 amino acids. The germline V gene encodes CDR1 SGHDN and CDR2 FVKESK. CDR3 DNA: TGTGCCAGCAGCCAAGCTCGGGGTCCCTACGAGCAGTACTTC. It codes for CASSQARGPYEQYF.

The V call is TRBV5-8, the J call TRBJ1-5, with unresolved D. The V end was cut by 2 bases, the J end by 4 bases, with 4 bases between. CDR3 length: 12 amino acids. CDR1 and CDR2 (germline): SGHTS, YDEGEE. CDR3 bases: TGTGCCAGCAGCTTCAGAAATCAGCCCCAGCATTTT. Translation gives CASSFRNQPQHF.

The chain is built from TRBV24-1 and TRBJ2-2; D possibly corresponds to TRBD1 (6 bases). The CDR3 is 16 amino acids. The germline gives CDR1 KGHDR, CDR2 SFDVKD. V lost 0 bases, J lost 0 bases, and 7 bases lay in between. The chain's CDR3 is CATSDLGTTNTGELFF. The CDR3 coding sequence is TGTGCCACCAGTGATTTGGGGACAACGAACACCGGGGAGCTGTTTTTT.

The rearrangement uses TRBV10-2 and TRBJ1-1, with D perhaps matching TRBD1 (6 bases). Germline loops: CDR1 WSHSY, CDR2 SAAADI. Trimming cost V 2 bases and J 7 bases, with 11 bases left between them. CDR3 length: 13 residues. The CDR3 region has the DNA TGCGCCAGCAGTGAGGGACAGCTCCTTGAAGCTTTCTTT. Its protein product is CASSEGQLLEAFF.

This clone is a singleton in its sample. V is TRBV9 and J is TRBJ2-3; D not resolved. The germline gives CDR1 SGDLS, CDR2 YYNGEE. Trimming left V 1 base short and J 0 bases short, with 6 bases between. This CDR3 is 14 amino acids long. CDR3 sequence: CASSVLDSTDTQYF. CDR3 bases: TGTGCCAGCAGCGTACTAGACAGCACAGATACGCAGTATTTT.

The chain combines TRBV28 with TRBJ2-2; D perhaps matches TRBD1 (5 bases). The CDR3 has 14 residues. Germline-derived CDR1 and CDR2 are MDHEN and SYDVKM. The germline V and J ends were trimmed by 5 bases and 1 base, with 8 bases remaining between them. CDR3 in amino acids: CASSRGQNTGELFF. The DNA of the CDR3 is TGTGCCAGCAGTAGAGGACAGAACACCGGGGAGCTGTTTTTT.

The CDR3 DNA reads TGCGCCAGCAGCCAAGATGTAACATCGGGCTATGGCTACACCTTC. Its translation is CASSQDVTSGYGYTF. This chain links TRBV4-3 with TRBJ1-2, with D unclear. Per germline, CDR1 LGHNA and CDR2 YSLEER. The CDR3 has 15 residues. The ends were cut back, 0 bases at V and 4 bases at J, with 12 bases in the middle.

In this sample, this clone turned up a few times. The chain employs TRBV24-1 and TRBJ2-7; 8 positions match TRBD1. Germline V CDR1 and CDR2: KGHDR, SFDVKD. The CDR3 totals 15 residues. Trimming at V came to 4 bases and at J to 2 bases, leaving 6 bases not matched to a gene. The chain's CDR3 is CATSDQKTGAYEQYF. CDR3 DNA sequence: TGTGCCACCAGTGACCAGAAGACAGGGGCCTACGAGCAGTACTTC.

The CDR3 here is CASSLLGGEGTEAFF. The CDR3 DNA is TGCGCCAGCAGCTTGTTGGGCGGGGAGGGGACTGAAGCTTTCTTT. The chain couples TRBV5-1 to TRBJ1-1; D possibly corresponds to TRBD1 (5 bases). This CDR3 region has 15 residues. Germline V CDR1 and CDR2: SGHRS, YFSETQ. Deletions cut 1 base from V and 5 bases from J, with 15 bases between.

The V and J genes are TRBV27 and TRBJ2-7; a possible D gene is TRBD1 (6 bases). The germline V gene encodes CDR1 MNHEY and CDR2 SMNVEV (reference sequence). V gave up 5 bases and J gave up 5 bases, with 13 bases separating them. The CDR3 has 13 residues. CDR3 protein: CASSGTGPHEQYF. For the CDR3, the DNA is TGTGCCAGCAGTGGAACAGGGCCCCACGAGCAGTACTTC.

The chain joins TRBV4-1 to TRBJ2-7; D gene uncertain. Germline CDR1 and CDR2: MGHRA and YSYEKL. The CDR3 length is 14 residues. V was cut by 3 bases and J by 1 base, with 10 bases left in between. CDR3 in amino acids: CASSHRFTSYEQYF. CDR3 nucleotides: TGCGCCAGCAGCCACAGGTTTACTTCCTACGAGCAGTACTTC.

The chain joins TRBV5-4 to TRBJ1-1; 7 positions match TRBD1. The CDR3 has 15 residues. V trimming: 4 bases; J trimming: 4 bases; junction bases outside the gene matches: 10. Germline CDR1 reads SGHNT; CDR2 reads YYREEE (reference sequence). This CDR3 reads CASSPWAGGGTEAFF. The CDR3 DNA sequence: TGTGCCAGCAGCCCGTGGGCAGGGGGTGGCACTGAAGCTTTCTTT.

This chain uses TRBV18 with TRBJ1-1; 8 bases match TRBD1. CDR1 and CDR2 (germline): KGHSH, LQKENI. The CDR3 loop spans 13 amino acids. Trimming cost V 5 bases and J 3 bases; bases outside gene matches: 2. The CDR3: CASSLDRDTEAFF. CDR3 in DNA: TGTGCCAGCTCATTGGACAGGGACACTGAAGCTTTCTTT.

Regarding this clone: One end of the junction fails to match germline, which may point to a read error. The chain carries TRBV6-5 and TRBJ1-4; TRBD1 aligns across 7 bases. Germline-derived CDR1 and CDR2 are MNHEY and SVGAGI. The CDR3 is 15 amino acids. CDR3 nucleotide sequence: TGTGCCAGCAGGGGTTCTGGGACAGCTAATGAAAAACTGCTTTTT. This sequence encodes CASRGSGTANEKLLF.

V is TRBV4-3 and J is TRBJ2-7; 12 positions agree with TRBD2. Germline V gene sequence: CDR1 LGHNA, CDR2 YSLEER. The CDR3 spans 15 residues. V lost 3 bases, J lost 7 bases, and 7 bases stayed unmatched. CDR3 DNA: TGCGCCAGCAGCCAGAGGACTAGCGGGATGTGGGAGCAGTACTTC. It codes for CASSQRTSGMWEQYF.

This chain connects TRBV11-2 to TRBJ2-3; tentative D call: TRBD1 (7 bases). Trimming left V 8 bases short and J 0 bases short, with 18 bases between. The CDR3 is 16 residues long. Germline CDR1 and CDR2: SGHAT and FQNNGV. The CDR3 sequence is CASSQGTYTSTDTQYF. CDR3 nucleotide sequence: TGTGCCAGCTCACAGGGGACTTATACTAGCACAGATACGCAGTATTTT.

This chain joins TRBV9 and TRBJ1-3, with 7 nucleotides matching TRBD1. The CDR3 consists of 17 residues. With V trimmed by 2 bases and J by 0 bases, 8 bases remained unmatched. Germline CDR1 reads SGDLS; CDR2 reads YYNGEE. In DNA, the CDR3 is TGTGCCAGCAGCGTGGGGAGACAGGGATACTCTGGAAACACCATATATTTT. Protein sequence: CASSVGRQGYSGNTIYF.

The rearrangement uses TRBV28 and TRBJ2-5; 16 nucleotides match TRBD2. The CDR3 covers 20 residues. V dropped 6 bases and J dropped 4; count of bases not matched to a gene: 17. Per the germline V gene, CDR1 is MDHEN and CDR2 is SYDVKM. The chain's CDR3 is CASRPLLGLAGGGFSETQYF. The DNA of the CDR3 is TGTGCCAGCAGACCGCTATTGGGACTAGCGGGAGGGGGATTCTCAGAGACCCAGTACTTC.